The 24 T cell receptor beta chains listed next were all sequenced from one sample in a study of blood T cell repertoires in COVID-19. TCRdb keeps only in-frame clones here, not all; method: immunoSEQ multiplex PCR. The sample comprises roughly 130,000 clones, under 90% of which are singletons, and approximately 5% rests with the top ten. Sequencing was done on a sample of peripheral blood. These receptor sequences come from a woman between 70 and 85 years old with acute or convalescent COVID-19.

This chain connects TRBV19 to TRBJ1-6, with 8 nucleotides matching TRBD1. Trimming cost V 6 bases and J 8 bases; bases outside gene matches: 3. CDR1 LNHDA and CDR2 SQIVND come from the germline V gene (reference sequence). The CDR3 is 13 amino acids. The CDR3 bases are TGTGCCAGTAGGCAACAGGGGGATTCACCCCTCCACTTT. Translation: CASRQQGDSPLHF.

This clone appeared a few times. V and J are TRBV4-3 and TRBJ2-5; tentative D call: TRBD2 (7 bases). Trimming cost V 0 bases and J 5 bases, with 13 bases left between them. This CDR3 has 15 amino acids. Germline V gives CDR1 LGHNA, CDR2 YSLEER. The CDR3 nucleotides are TGCGCCAGCAGCCAAGATTTCGGGGGGCGGGAGACCCAGTACTTC. It translates to CASSQDFGGRETQYF.

The V call is TRBV19, the J call TRBJ1-1, with TRBD1 matching 8 bases. Trimming took 8 bases from V and 12 from J; bases not matched to a gene: 11. The CDR3 totals 12 residues. Germline CDR1 LNHDA, CDR2 SQIVND (reference sequence). CDR3 DNA sequence: TGTGCCAGTTTGGGACAGGACCGGAAACCTTTCTTT. Encoded protein: CASLGQDRKPFF. Full variable domain (outside the CDR3, taken from reference TRBV19 and TRBJ1-1): DGGITQSPKYLFRKEGQNVTLSCEQNLNHDAMYWYRQDPGQGLRLIYYSQIVNDFQKGDIAEGYSVSREKKESFPLTVTSAQKNPTAFYLCASLGQDRKPFFGQGTRLTVV.

The chain recombines TRBV4-3 with TRBJ1-2; 11 nucleotides line up with TRBD1. Germline loops: CDR1 LGHNA, CDR2 YSLEER. The CDR3 spans 15 residues. V was clipped by 4 bases and J by 4 bases; unmatched bases: 5. CDR3 nucleotide sequence: TGCGCCAGCAGCCCGGGACAGGGGGAGGTCTATGGCTACACCTTC. It yields the protein CASSPGQGEVYGYTF.

This clone was recorded a few times. V gene TRBV7-2 combines with J gene TRBJ1-2; no clear D gene. V was clipped by 3 bases and J by 10 bases, with 9 bases between them. In germline, CDR1 is SGHTA, CDR2 FQGNSA. CDR3 size: 11 residues. DNA for the CDR3: TGTGCCAGCAGCTTTCTAGGAGACTACACCTTC. Translated, it gives CASSFLGDYTF.

This clone is a singleton in its sample. The CDR3: CASSLRGAPNQPQHF. The CDR3 nucleotides read TGTGCCAGCAGCCTCCGGGGGGCTCCTAATCAGCCCCAGCATTTT. J is TRBJ1-5 and V is TRBV6-2 or TRBV6-3; weak D call: TRBD1 (6 bases). The germline V gene encodes CDR1 MNHEY and CDR2 SVGEGT. The ends were cut back, 6 bases at V and 4 bases at J, with 16 bases in the middle. The CDR3 is 15 amino acids.

This clone occurred a few times. The chain uses TRBV4-1 and TRBJ2-3; 8 nucleotides agree with TRBD2. V shed 3 bases and J 2 bases; nucleotides not matched to a gene: 7. The germline V gene encodes CDR1 MGHRA and CDR2 YSYEKL. The CDR3 length is 16 residues. CDR3 protein: CASSHVSGGTTDTQYF. The DNA of the CDR3 is TGCGCCAGCAGCCACGTAAGCGGGGGAACCACAGATACGCAGTATTTT.

The chain has TRBV7-6 and TRBJ1-6; TRBD1 agrees at 10 bases. V was clipped by 5 bases and J by 8 bases; unmatched bases: 6. Per germline, CDR1 SGHVS and CDR2 FNYEAQ. This CDR3 is 15 amino acids long. CDR3 DNA sequence: TGTGCCAGCAGCGCCAAGACAGGGGGCTATTCACCCCTCCACTTT. Amino acids: CASSAKTGGYSPLHF.

This chain uses TRBV2 with TRBJ2-5; 9 bases fit TRBD2. This CDR3 spans 15 amino acids. From germline, CDR1 is SNHLY and CDR2 FYNNEI. V lost 2 bases and J lost 4; bases outside the gene matches: 5. In DNA form, the CDR3 reads TGTGCCAGCAGTGAAATTCGCGGGGGGGGAGAGACCCAGTACTTC. Its protein product is CASSEIRGGGETQYF.

This clone has more than one count but fewer than ten. V is TRBV5-1 and J is TRBJ2-5; 9 nucleotides match TRBD2. This CDR3 spans 17 amino acids. Germline values: CDR1 SGHRS, CDR2 YFSETQ. Unmatched junction bases numbered 8, after V lost 0 bases and J lost 2 bases. The CDR3 nucleotides read TGCGCCAGCAGCTTGGCTCTTAGCGGGGGTCGGCAAGAGACCCAGTACTTC. Translating it yields CASSLALSGGRQETQYF.

The chain joins TRBV15 to TRBJ1-5, with 8 nucleotides matching TRBD1. CDR3 length: 15 residues. Germline trimming cut 1 base from V and 3 bases from J; bases unmatched to any gene: 2. The germline CDR1 and CDR2 sequences are LNHNV and YYDKDF (reference sequence). The CDR3 protein is CATSRGDRSNQPQHF. DNA of the CDR3: TGTGCCACCAGCAGAGGGGACAGGTCCAATCAGCCCCAGCATTTT.

This sequence joins TRBV6-2 or TRBV6-3 and TRBJ2-7; D is possibly TRBD1 (5 bases). The CDR3 runs 12 residues. Germline V gene lookup returns CDR1 MNHEY and CDR2 SVGEGT. V shed 6 bases and J shed 5 bases, with 11 bases lying between them. The CDR3, as DNA: TGTGCCAGCAGCTCGACAGTCAACGAGCAGTACGTC. It codes for CASSSTVNEQYV.

The chain uses TRBV5-4 and TRBJ2-2; 9 positions match TRBD1. Germline values: CDR1 SGHNT, CDR2 YYREEE (reference sequence). With V trimmed by 4 bases and J by 3 bases, 4 bases remained unmatched. CDR3 length equals 15 residues. The CDR3 region is CASSAGQGYTGELFF. The CDR3 DNA reads as TGTGCCAGCAGCGCGGGACAGGGATACACCGGGGAGCTGTTTTTT.

This chain connects TRBV19 to TRBJ2-4; D gene unclear. V was pared by 3 bases and J by 3 bases, with 12 bases between. CDR3 length equals 15 residues. CDR1 and CDR2 (germline): LNHDA, SQIVND (reference sequence). The CDR3 DNA follows: TGTGCCAGTAGTATGTCAGGATACGACAAAAACATTCAGTACTTC. As protein: CASSMSGYDKNIQYF.

The V call is TRBV4-1, the J call TRBJ2-5; 7 bases are a match to TRBD1. The length of the CDR3 is 13 residues. V gave up 4 bases and J gave up 5 bases; unmatched junction bases: 4. Germline loops: CDR1 MGHRA, CDR2 YSYEKL. The CDR3 DNA is TGCGCCAGCAGCCTCGACAGGGCTGAGACCCAGTACTTC. This encodes CASSLDRAETQYF.

The V gene is TRBV5-8, the J gene TRBJ2-1; 8 nucleotides match TRBD1. The CDR3 is 15 residues long. The junction had 13 bases not matched to a gene; V was cut back by 5 bases and J by 9 bases. The germline CDR1 and CDR2 sequences are SGHTS and YDEGEE. In nucleotides, the CDR3 is TGTGCCAGCAGGCACAGTCGGACAGGGAGGAGTGAGCAGTTCTTC. Protein: CASRHSRTGRSEQFF.

This clone is a singleton in its sample. The chain recombines TRBV6-2 or TRBV6-3 with TRBJ1-1; 7 bases line up with TRBD1. The junction had 3 bases not matched to a gene; V was cut back by 0 bases and J by 5 bases. Germline CDR1 MNHEY, CDR2 SVGEGT. The CDR3 is 14 amino acids. The CDR3 DNA follows: TGTGCCAGCAGTTACTCTGACAGGGAGACTGAAGCTTTCTTT. Translation gives CASSYSDRETEAFF.

Written as DNA, the CDR3 is TGTGCCACCGACCGATCCGACAGGGTGAACACCGGGGAGCTGTTTTTT. Its protein product is CATDRSDRVNTGELFF. The chain has TRBV2 and TRBJ2-2; 7 positions match TRBD1. Germline loops: CDR1 SNHLY, CDR2 FYNNEI. V lost 10 bases, J lost 1 base, and 12 bases stayed unmatched. CDR3 size: 16 residues.

This clone has more than one count but fewer than ten. V gene TRBV2 combines with J gene TRBJ2-2; D is undetermined. V lost 4 bases to trimming and J lost 4 bases, with 13 bases between them. The CDR3 covers 15 residues. Germline CDR1 is SNHLY and CDR2 is FYNNEI. This CDR3 is CASSGPIPSTGELFF. The CDR3, as DNA: TGTGCCAGCAGTGGGCCCATTCCTTCCACCGGGGAGCTGTTTTTT.

The genes are TRBV6-6 and TRBJ2-2, with 9 positions matching TRBD2. Trimming cost V 6 bases and J 1 base; bases outside gene matches: 3. CDR1 is MNHNY, CDR2 SVGAGI, per germline (reference sequence). This CDR3 comprises 15 residues. This CDR3 is CASRGSGGNTGELFF. CDR3 nucleotides: TGTGCCAGCAGGGGTAGCGGGGGGAACACCGGGGAGCTGTTTTTT.

The gene calls are TRBV10-2 and TRBJ1-2, with 10 bases aligning to TRBD1. This CDR3 contains 20 residues. Germline trimming cut 0 bases from V and 4 bases from J; bases unmatched to any gene: 17. Germline V gene data show CDR1 as WSHSY and CDR2 as SAAADI. CDR3 sequence (DNA): TGCGCCAGCAGTGAGTCGATGGGACGGGACAGGGGCCGTCTCTCCTATGGCTACACCTTC. Protein product: CASSESMGRDRGRLSYGYTF.

V usage is TRBV2 and J usage is TRBJ2-1, with 8 bases identical to TRBD1. Germline V gene data show CDR1 as SNHLY and CDR2 as FYNNEI. V lost 6 bases and J lost 8; bases outside the gene matches: 9. There are 14 residues in the CDR3. Here the CDR3 DNA reads TGTGCCAGCAGGGGCCAGGGGGCTTGGGATGAGCAGTTCTTC. Amino acid sequence: CASRGQGAWDEQFF.

The chain joins TRBV7-3 to TRBJ2-5, with D maybe TRBD2 (5 bases). V dropped 0 bases and J dropped 2 bases, with 7 bases sitting between them. The CDR3 is 14 residues long. Germline V gene sequence: CDR1 SGHTA, CDR2 FQGTGA. The CDR3 DNA reads TGTGCCAGCAGCTTAACAGGGAGTCAAGAGACCCAGTACTTC. Translating it yields CASSLTGSQETQYF.

The CDR3 DNA is TGTGCCAGCAGCCCGGGCAGGGGTGAGACCCAGTACTTC. It specifies CASSPGRGETQYF. The V call is TRBV3-1 (or the pseudogene TRBV3-2), the J call TRBJ2-5; D might be TRBD1 (6 bases). Germline CDR1 is LGHDT and CDR2 is YNNKEL (reference sequence). The CDR3 loop spans 13 amino acids. V lost 4 bases and J lost 5, with 11 bases in between.